Listed below are T cell receptor beta chains from one sample, sequenced in a study of shared clonotypes between healthy human individuals. Repertoires were generated with immunoSEQ multiplex PCR, while TCRdb's copy carries only in-frame clones and drops some. The repertoire holds over a million clones, with around 82% as singletons. Sequencing input: memory CD4+ T cells from PBMCs. These receptors originate from a man younger than 30 in good health. Some clones in this sample may be carry-over from other donors' samples. CDR3s include the opening cysteine and the closing phenylalanine or tryptophan. The order of the fields is D gene, V gene, J gene, clone size, CDR3 DNA, CDR3 protein. The D gene is left open where the match is weak. A row's size may be missing; if present it is once, few, many or a size class.

TRBD1,TRBV7-3,TRBJ2-7,-,TGTGCCAGCTCGGCGGACAGGGGCGACGAGCAGTACTTC,CASSADRGDEQYF
-,TRBV5-1,TRBJ1-3,-,TGCGCCAGCAGCTTCGCCGCGTGGGGGACTACTGGAAACACCATATATTTT,CASSFAAWGTTGNTIYF
-,TRBV6-6,TRBJ2-1,few,TGTGCCAGCACCATCGATAGCTCCTACAATGAGCAGTTCTTC,CASTIDSSYNEQFF
TRBD2,TRBV7-2,TRBJ2-5,-,TGTGCCAGCAGCTTAGGGGACTACCGAGAGACCCAGTACTTC,CASSLGDYRETQYF
TRBD2,TRBV27,TRBJ2-7,-,TGTGCCAGCGAACCTCCTTTGACGGGAGGTGACTACGAGCAGTACTTC,CASEPPLTGGDYEQYF
-,TRBV7-2,TRBJ2-1,-,TGTGCCAGCAGCCCGGACCCATACGTGGTCAATGAGCAGTTCTTC,CASSPDPYVVNEQFF
-,TRBV4-1,TRBJ1-1,-,TGCGCCAGCAGCCTTCGGCATCCGGAAATGAACACTGAAGCTTTCTTT,CASSLRHPEMNTEAFF
-,TRBV28,TRBJ2-7,-,TGTGCCAGCAGATCCACCGGGACGGGCGGATACGAGCAGTACTTC,CASRSTGTGGYEQYF
-,TRBV5-1,TRBJ2-5,-,TGCGCCAGCAGCGGGGACTCCCAAGAGACCCAGTACTTC,CASSGDSQETQYF
-,TRBV6-5,TRBJ1-4,-,TGTGCCAGCAGAACAGGGTTTAATGAAAAACTGTTTTTT,CASRTGFNEKLFF
-,TRBV23-1,TRBJ1-5,few,TGCGCCAGCAGTCTCCCACACCACAGGGTCCAGCCCCAGCATTTT,CASSLPHHRVQPQHF
-,TRBV6-1,TRBJ1-4,few,TGTGCCAGCAGTTGGGCGGGGCGGCTCGAAAAACTGTTTTTT,CASSWAGRLEKLFF
-,TRBV28,TRBJ1-2,-,TGTGCCAGCAGCTGGGGCAGGAACTATGGCTACACCTTC,CASSWGRNYGYTF
-,TRBV18,TRBJ1-4,-,TGTGCCAGCTCACCTTACTCAGGAACAACTAATGAAAAACTGTTTTTT,CASSPYSGTTNEKLFF
-,TRBV7-2,TRBJ1-1,-,TGTGCCAGCAGCTTAGGAAGACTGGGCACTGAAGCTTTCTTT,CASSLGRLGTEAFF
TRBD1,TRBV28,TRBJ1-1,-,TGTGCCTCAGTTGCGAGCAGGGGGGCTCTGGCTGAAGCTTTCTTT,CASVASRGALAEAFF
-,TRBV5-1,TRBJ1-2,-,TGCGCCAGCAGCTTGATGGCAGGGGTTAACTATGGCTACACCTTC,CASSLMAGVNYGYTF
TRBD1,TRBV5-4,TRBJ1-1,-,TGTGCCAGCACCCGGGGACAGGAGTGGACTGAAGCTTTCTTT,CASTRGQEWTEAFF
-,TRBV5-1,TRBJ2-3,-,TGCGCCAGCAGCTTCATCCTTAGTGAGGATACAGATACGCAGTATTTT,CASSFILSEDTDTQYF
TRBD2,TRBV29-1,TRBJ2-1,-,TGCAGCGTACGAAGGGGGACTAGCGGGACCTACTCCTACAATGAGCAGTTCTTC,CSVRRGTSGTYSYNEQFF
TRBD1,TRBV7-7,TRBJ1-2,few,TGTGCCAGCAGAAAGGGCTCAGGGGGCGGCTACACCTTC,CASRKGSGGGYTF
-,TRBV7-9,TRBJ2-5,-,TGTGCCAGCAGCTTGGTTGATCTAGAGACCCAGTACTTC,CASSLVDLETQYF
-,TRBV5-1,TRBJ2-3,-,TGCGCCAGCAGCTTGGTCTCGGCGGGCTCTGGGACAGATACGCAGTATTTT,CASSLVSAGSGTDTQYF
-,TRBV9,TRBJ2-7,-,TGTGCCAGCAGCGTAGACGGGTCCCCCTACGAGCAGTACTTC,CASSVDGSPYEQYF
-,TRBV5-1,TRBJ2-5,-,TGCGCCAGCAGCTTGGGTAGAACCGATAGACTAGAGACCCAGTACTTC,CASSLGRTDRLETQYF
-,TRBV2,TRBJ2-5,-,TGTGCCAGCAGTGCAGGGGAGACCCAGTACTTC,CASSAGETQYF
TRBD2,TRBV9,TRBJ2-1,-,TGTGCCAGCAGACGGACTAGCGGGGAGCTAGATGAGCAGTTCTTC,CASRRTSGELDEQFF
-,TRBV7-6,TRBJ1-1,once,TGTGCCAGCAGCTTACGGCCTCGGGGATGGGCTGAAGCTTTCTTT,CASSLRPRGWAEAFF
-,TRBV30,TRBJ1-5,-,TGTGCCTGGAGTATCCAGGGGAGTCAGCCCCAGCATTTT,CAWSIQGSQPQHF
-,TRBV5-1,TRBJ2-3,-,TGCGCCAGCAGCTTGGACAGTATAGGAGATACGCAGTATTTT,CASSLDSIGDTQYF
-,TRBV28,TRBJ2-5,-,TGTGCCCACCGTAGAGGAGGGCAAGAGACCCAGTACTTC,CAHRRGGQETQYF
-,TRBV18,TRBJ1-3,-,TGTGCCAGCTCACCCGTCGGGCGGGGGAGTGGAAACACCATATATTTT,CASSPVGRGSGNTIYF
-,TRBV7-2,TRBJ1-5,few,TGTGCCAGCAGCTTAGGAAGATTAGGTCAGCCCCAGCATTTT,CASSLGRLGQPQHF
-,TRBV14,TRBJ2-7,-,TGTGCCAGCAGCGACACCAGGACCTACGAGCAGTACTTC,CASSDTRTYEQYF
-,TRBV5-4,TRBJ1-5,-,TGTGCCAGCAGCTTGGATAGTTATCAGCCCCAGCATTTT,CASSLDSYQPQHF
TRBD2,TRBV4-2,TRBJ2-4,-,TGTGCCAGCAGCCAAAGCGGGAGGCGCGTTGGGATAAACATTCAGTACTTC,CASSQSGRRVGINIQYF
TRBD2,TRBV6-6,TRBJ2-1,-,TGTGCCAGCAGTCGGGGACTAGGAGATGAGCAGTTCTTC,CASSRGLGDEQFF
-,TRBV5-1,TRBJ1-2,-,TGCGCCAGCAGCTTGACGGGACAAGTTAACTATGGCTACACCTTC,CASSLTGQVNYGYTF
TRBD2,TRBV28,TRBJ2-1,-,TGTGCCAGCAGTGAAGGGACTAGCGTTTACAATGAGCAGTTCTTC,CASSEGTSVYNEQFF
-,TRBV7-2,TRBJ2-3,-,TGTGCCAGCAGCTACAGACAGAGCGATACGCAGTATTTT,CASSYRQSDTQYF
-,TRBV20-1,TRBJ2-3,-,TGCAGTGCTAGTTATCCAGATACGCAGTATTTT,CSASYPDTQYF
TRBD2,TRBV7-2,TRBJ2-7,-,TGTGCCAGCAGCTCCCCTAGCGGGAGGAAGACCTACGAGCAGTACTTC,CASSSPSGRKTYEQYF
TRBD1,TRBV30,TRBJ1-2,-,TGTGCCAGGGACAGGGGCTATGGCTACACCTTC,CARDRGYGYTF
-,TRBV27,TRBJ2-7,-,TGTGCCAGCAGCCCCCCCGCGGGGCGGGGCGAGCAGTACTTC,CASSPPAGRGEQYF
-,TRBV5-4,TRBJ2-5,-,TGTGCCAGCAGCTCGAAGGACTTCCAAGAGACCCAGTACTTC,CASSSKDFQETQYF
-,TRBV14,TRBJ2-4,-,TGTGCCAGCAGCCAAGTTGGCGCGGGAAACATTCAGTACTTC,CASSQVGAGNIQYF
-,TRBV30,TRBJ1-1,few,TGTGCCTGGAGCTTACAGCTGAACACTGAAGCTTTCTTT,CAWSLQLNTEAFF
-,TRBV27,TRBJ2-7,-,TGTGCCAGCAGTTTCATGGACGATACCGAGCAGTACTTC,CASSFMDDTEQYF
TRBD1,TRBV6-1,TRBJ1-2,-,TGTGCCAGCAGTGTTTCAGGACAGGGGTTCCATGGCTACACCTTC,CASSVSGQGFHGYTF
TRBD2,TRBV10-3,TRBJ2-1,-,TGTGCCATCAGTGACAAGTTGCGGGGGTACAATGAGCAGTTCTTC,CAISDKLRGYNEQFF
TRBD1,TRBV4-1,TRBJ2-7,-,TGCGCCAGCAGCCAACCTTGGACAGGGGACTCCTACGAGCAGTACTTC,CASSQPWTGDSYEQYF
-,TRBV4-2,TRBJ1-5,-,TGTGCCAGCAGCCAAGATCAGGGTAGCAATCAGCCCCAGCATTTT,CASSQDQGSNQPQHF
-,TRBV28,TRBJ1-1,-,TGTGCCTGGTCCCAGGGCCTGAACACTGAAGCTTTCTTT,CAWSQGLNTEAFF
-,TRBV29-1,TRBJ2-3,-,TGCAGCATCGGGGGACGGAGGAGCACAGATACGCAGTATTTT,CSIGGRRSTDTQYF
TRBD1,TRBV11-2,TRBJ2-1,once,TGTGCCAGCAGCCCAGTGGGACAGTCCTACAATGAGCAGTTCTTC,CASSPVGQSYNEQFF